These 12 T cell receptor beta chains originate from one sample sequenced in a study of cytomegalovirus exposure and HLA in healthy donors. Primers included in the PCR were 60 Vbeta and 13 Jbeta primers. Method: immunoSEQ multiplex PCR; TCRdb's copy keeps in-frame clones and lacks some. The sample records over 75,000 clones, around four fifths being singletons. Sequencing used PBMCs. These receptors all stem from a man aged 40-49 years in good health and CMV-seropositive.

The rearrangement links TRBV5-4 to TRBJ2-5, with 12 bases matching TRBD2. Trimming took 2 bases from V and 5 from J; bases not matched to a gene: 7. The germline V gene has CDR1 SGHNT and CDR2 YYREEE (reference sequence). CDR3 length: 16 residues. The CDR3 sequence: CASSLKTSGSTETQYF. In nucleotides, the CDR3 is TGTGCCAGCAGCTTAAAGACTAGCGGGAGTACTGAGACCCAGTACTTC.

V gene TRBV29-1 combines with J gene TRBJ2-1, with TRBD2 matching over 7 bases. In germline, CDR1 is SQVTM, CDR2 ANQGSEA. V shed 3 bases, J shed 6 bases, and the junction held 11 bases outside the gene matches. The CDR3 totals 15 residues. CDR3 sequence: CSVEPVAGGRNEQFF. The CDR3 DNA is TGCAGCGTTGAGCCTGTAGCGGGCGGCCGCAATGAGCAGTTCTTC.

CDR3 loop: CASSLAGTRSYEQYF. DNA for the CDR3: TGTGCCAGCAGCTTAGCCGGGACTCGCTCCTACGAGCAGTACTTC. This sequence joins TRBV7-3 and TRBJ2-7, with TRBD2 as a possible D gene (6 bases). Per germline, CDR1 SGHTA and CDR2 FQGTGA. This CDR3 has 15 residues. Trimming removed 2 bases from V and 0 bases from J, with 11 bases in between. Filled out from reference TRBV7-3 and TRBJ2-7, the complete variable domain reads GAGVSQTPSNKVTEKGKYVELRCDPISGHTALYWYRQSLGQGPEFLIYFQGTGAADDSGLPNDRFFAVRPEGSVSTLKIQRTERGDSAVYLCASSLAGTRSYEQYFGPGTRLTVT.

The V call is TRBV6-5, the J call TRBJ2-7; TRBD2 matches at 13 bases. J lost 4 bases, V lost 5 bases, and 5 bases had no gene match. In germline, CDR1 is MNHEY, CDR2 SVGAGI. This CDR3 is 15 amino acids long. The CDR3 sequence: CASSQTSGGSYEQYF. The CDR3 nucleotides are TGTGCCAGCAGTCAGACTAGCGGGGGGAGTTACGAGCAGTACTTC.

The chain recombines TRBV18 with TRBJ2-5, with 7 bases identical to TRBD1. J was trimmed by 3 bases and V by 3 bases; bases with no gene match: 7. The CDR3 is 15 residues long. Germline-derived CDR1 and CDR2 are KGHSH and LQKENI. DNA for the CDR3: TGTGCCAGCTCACCTCCCGGGACAGTGAAAGAGACCCAGTACTTC. Translation: CASSPPGTVKETQYF.

The chain recombines TRBV10-1 with TRBJ2-3, with 13 nucleotides matching TRBD2. The CDR3 covers 16 residues. CDR1 is WNHNN and CDR2 is SYGVQD in the germline V gene (reference sequence). After removal of 5 bases from V and 0 bases from J, the junction contained 2 bases not matched to a gene. The DNA for the CDR3 is TGCGCCAGCAGTACGGGACTAGCGGGAAGCACAGATACGCAGTATTTT. Translation gives CASSTGLAGSTDTQYF.

This chain joins TRBV9 and TRBJ1-6; TRBD1 agrees at 8 bases. CDR3 length: 15 amino acids. Per germline, CDR1 SGDLS and CDR2 YYNGEE. The V and J ends lost 0 bases and 5 bases, in that order; junction bases with no gene match: 1. Here the CDR3 reads CASSVGQGNNSPLHF. DNA of the CDR3: TGTGCCAGCAGCGTAGGACAGGGGAATAATTCACCCCTCCACTTT.

J is TRBJ2-3 and V is TRBV6-5, with D uncertain. CDR1 and CDR2 from the germline V gene are MNHEY and SVGAGI. The CDR3 contains 13 residues. The V and J ends lost 2 bases and 2 bases respectively, with 5 bases between them. CDR3: CASSYDSTDTQYF. The CDR3 nucleotides read TGTGCCAGCAGTTACGACTCCACAGATACGCAGTATTTT.

This clone was seen a single time. V usage is TRBV14 and J usage is TRBJ1-6; D is undetermined. The CDR3 covers 13 residues. Germline V gene sequence: CDR1 SGHDN, CDR2 FVKESK. Trimming cost V 5 bases and J 2 bases, with 4 bases left between them. The CDR3 region is CASSSPYNSPLHF. Written as DNA, the CDR3 is TGTGCCAGCAGCAGCCCCTATAATTCACCCCTCCACTTT.

This clone was found once. The DNA for the CDR3 is TGTGCCATCAGTGTGGGCAATGACAGGGGGAAGGAGCAGTACTTC. It is translated as CAISVGNDRGKEQYF. This sequence joins TRBV10-3 and TRBJ2-7; 9 nucleotides line up with TRBD1. Germline V gene data show CDR1 as ENHRY and CDR2 as SYGVKD. The CDR3 extends over 15 amino acids. V lost 4 bases and J lost 7; bases outside the gene matches: 11.

V gene TRBV5-1 combines with J gene TRBJ2-7, with TRBD1 matching 9 bases. Trimming at V came to 4 bases and at J to 6 bases, leaving 5 bases not matched to a gene. This CDR3 contains 13 residues. Germline values: CDR1 SGHRS, CDR2 YFSETQ. The CDR3 DNA reads TGCGCCAGCAGCGTGGGACAGGGAGCCGAGCAGTACTTC. Its protein product is CASSVGQGAEQYF.

The chain is built from TRBV10-3 and TRBJ2-3; the D gene is possibly TRBD2 (6 bases). Trimming took 11 bases from V and 5 from J, leaving 11 bases between them. Germline CDR1 and CDR2: ENHRY and SYGVKD. The CDR3 has 11 residues. This CDR3 is CASCSGDTQYF. CDR3 sequence (DNA): TGTGCCTCGTGTAGCGGAGATACGCAGTATTTT.